Listed here are 2 T cell receptor beta chains from one sample, sequenced in a study of response to subunit inactivated influenza vaccine. TCRdb ran MiXCR on the RT-PCR reads and lists one entry per CDR3 protein. This sample yields roughly 760,000 distinct CDR3 sequences, of which around 21% are seen a single time; roughly 10% belongs to the top ten. The material was PBMCs from blood, obtained more than 4 days after vaccination. The receptors were gathered from a man aged 45-60 years who received an inactivated influenza vaccine.

The CDR3 sequence: CASSRTGTHTYEQYF. In nucleotides, the CDR3 is TGTGCCAGCAGTAGAACCGGGACACATACCTACGAGCAGTACTTC. The chain uses TRBV28 and TRBJ2-7, with D possibly TRBD1 on 6 matching bases. The V and J ends lost 5 bases and 2 bases respectively, with 16 bases between them. The CDR3 runs to 15 residues. Germline V CDR1 and CDR2: MDHEN, SYDVKM. Drawing the rest from reference TRBV28 and TRBJ2-7, the complete variable domain is DVKVTQSSRYLVKRTGEKVFLECVQDMDHENMFWYRQDPGLGLRLIYFSYDVKMKEKGDIPEGYSVSREKKERFSLILESASTNQTSMYLCASSRTGTHTYEQYFGPGTRLTVT.

The chain recombines TRBV11-2 with TRBJ1-4, with D unresolved. Looked up from germline, CDR1 is SGHAT and CDR2 is FQNNGV. V was cut by 4 bases and J by 9 bases, with 12 bases left in between. There are 13 residues in the CDR3. In DNA form, the CDR3 reads TGTGCCAGCAGCTATTCTGAGGGCCAAAAACTGTTTTTT. This sequence encodes CASSYSEGQKLFF.